This record covers a single T cell receptor (beta chain). No antigen is known for it. These data come from a study of cytomegalovirus exposure and HLA in healthy donors. About the research overall: One earlier analysis, a look at 200 million or so T cells, found some 100 million unique TCR beta sequences.

Primers for the PCR totalled 60 Vbeta and 13 Jbeta. The table came from immunoSEQ multiplex PCR; TCRdb's copy has only in-frame clones and leaves some out. In the table there are tens of thousands of clones, just under 80% of which are singletons. Study-wide results and caveats: Later on, a genetic analysis was performed. It linked a missense variant in DCLRE1C with V- and J-gene trimming of TCR beta.

V gave up 0 bases and J gave up 7 bases, with 13 bases separating them. Germline CDR1 reads SGHRS; CDR2 reads YFSETQ. This CDR3 comprises 15 residues. Sequencing was done on a sample of PBMCs. The clonotype was recovered from a middle-aged man in good health and CMV-seronegative. The V gene is TRBV5-1, the J gene TRBJ1-4; possible D gene TRBD1, 6 bases. The chain's CDR3 is CASSLVGGEGEKLFF. CDR3 sequence (DNA): TGCGCCAGCAGCTTGGTTGGGGGCGAAGGTGAAAAACTGTTTTTT.